Sequencing of this T cell receptor beta chain was carried out in a study of regulatory T cells in long-lasting Graves disease. Findings of the study overall: Persistent disease preferred TRBV28, TRBJ1-2 and TRBJ2-5.

V was trimmed by 5 bases and J by 4 bases, leaving 22 bases between them. CDR1 and CDR2 (germline): SGHRS, YFSETQ. The CDR3 has 16 amino acids. Time point here: newly diagnosed GD, antithyroid drugs for less than 3 months. The TCR library used RNA extracted from PBMCs. This clonotype was seen at least ten times. Its cognate antigen is unknown. CDR3-region Arm-PCR and iRepertoire HTBI primers produced the TCR beta libraries. TCRdb reprocessed the multiplex PCR reads with MiXCR, giving one entry per CDR3 protein. Of about half a million distinct CDR3 sequences listed, more than 10% are singletons. This same sample was also taken into another study, of T cells in Graves' hyperthyroidism and ophthalmopathy. That source reports: Among the patients, aged 18 to 65, hyperthyroidism was newly diagnosed and had lasted under 2 months. The study used the HTBI primer set for a first-round RT-PCR of the TCR CDR3.

This material consisted of peripheral blood mononuclear cells (PBMCs), taken at new diagnosis, from a patient treated with antithyroid drugs. This TCR derives from a woman aged 25-40 years with Graves disease. The chain combines TRBV5-1 with TRBJ2-7, with D possibly matching TRBD2 (5 bases). CDR3 protein: CASSRRPDIRSYEQYF. In DNA, the CDR3 is TGCGCCAGCAGTAGGAGGCCCGACATCAGGTCATACGAGCAGTACTTC. The full variable domain, with the rest looked up from reference TRBV5-1 and TRBJ2-7, is KAGVTQTPRYLIKTRGQQVTLSCSPISGHRSVSWYQQTPGQGLQFLFEYFSETQRNKGNFPGRFSGRQFSNSRSEMNVSTLELGDSALYLCASSRRPDIRSYEQYFGPGTRLTVT.